This TCR beta chain was recorded in a study of Ad26.COV2.S vaccination and SARS-CoV-2 variants. Study-level points and caveats: Non-spike TCR breadth showed similarity between vaccine and placebo recipients. The analyses of TCR breadth and depth may have understated the size of total T cell responses.

The data were produced by immunoSEQ multiplex PCR, yet TCRdb's version contains in-frame clones alone and is incomplete. In the table there are roughly 350,000 clones, about 85% of which are singletons. For this clone: The antigen is undetermined. Other DNA sequences from this sample encode an identical CDR3 as well.

The treatment: around 19 received Ad26.COV2.S at low or high dose, single or two shots; roughly five received placebo; per-sample allocation not given. Each sample was drawn 63 days after the first injection (of vaccine or placebo). Boston hosted the donor, who was an adult aged 18-55 years. The study used a vaccine consisting of an Ad26 vector that expressed Wuhan-strain SARS-CoV-2 spike. The V gene lost 0 bases and the J gene lost 0 bases, with 10 bases spanning the gap. Germline CDR1 reads SGDLS; CDR2 reads YYNGEE. The CDR3 has 15 amino acids. The genes are TRBV9 and TRBJ2-7; perhaps TRBD1 as D (5 bases). This specimen was peripheral blood, taken in a trial of Ad26.COV2.S vaccine versus placebo. The source of this sequence is a person aged 18-65 years who received the Ad26.COV2.S COVID-19 vaccine or a placebo. The CDR3: CASSVDQGPSYEQYF. CDR3 DNA sequence: TGTGCCAGCAGCGTAGATCAGGGCCCCTCCTACGAGCAGTACTTC.